The 26 T cell receptor beta chains presented below share a single source sample, sequenced in a study of vaccination and CD4 T cells after COVID-19. Sequence data for DNA of cultured CD4+ T cells were generated by the Oncomine TCR Beta short-read assay. In TCRdb, the PCR reads were re-called with MiXCR into one record per CDR3 protein. The sample records over 25,000 distinct CDR3 sequences, under 75% being singletons. No antigen has been identified for these receptors. Treatment reported: approximately nine-day PBMC culture with coronavirus spike peptide pools or control peptides (ViraFEST assay). The starting material was CD4+ T cells from blood, cultured in vitro, obtained after SARS-CoV-2 vaccination. The receptors originated from a human donor who received a COVID-19 vaccine.

The genes are TRBV20-1 and TRBJ2-3; 14 bases agree with TRBD2. Germline trimming cut 6 bases from V and 7 bases from J; bases unmatched to any gene: 6. Per the germline V gene, CDR1 is DFQATT and CDR2 is SNEGSKA (reference sequence). There are 14 residues in the CDR3. The CDR3 spells CSARLAGGRNTQYF. The CDR3 nucleotides read TGCAGTGCCAGACTAGCGGGGGGGCGGAATACGCAGTATTTT.

CDR3 protein: CASSPGLRTRLSPLHF. DNA for the CDR3: TGTGCCAGCAGCCCCGGCCTAAGGACAAGGTTATCACCCCTCCACTTT. The chain couples TRBV9 to TRBJ1-6; possible D gene TRBD1, 5 bases. This CDR3 has 16 residues. Trimming took 4 bases from V and 10 from J, leaving 21 bases between them. CDR1 is SGDLS, CDR2 YYNGEE, per germline.

This clonotype was counted a few times. V usage is TRBV2 and J usage is TRBJ1-5; no firm D call. V lost 0 bases and J lost 2, with 11 bases in between. This CDR3 is built from 16 residues. Germline V CDR1 and CDR2: SNHLY, FYNNEI. The CDR3 here is CASSEALGYGNQPQHF. The CDR3 coding sequence is TGTGCCAGCAGTGAAGCGTTAGGATATGGCAATCAGCCCCAGCATTTT.

J is TRBJ1-3 and V is TRBV20-1; no definite D call. Germline V gene lookup returns CDR1 DFQATT and CDR2 SNEGSKA (reference sequence). V was pared by 6 bases and J by 5 bases, with 14 bases between. This CDR3 has 13 amino acids. The CDR3 DNA follows: TGCAGTGCCCTTAGGGATGTAAGAAACACCATATATTTT. It is translated as CSALRDVRNTIYF.

The CDR3 spells CSARKGGGEKLFF. CDR3 coding DNA: TGCAGTGCTAGGAAGGGGGGAGGCGAAAAACTGTTTTTT. The chain recombines TRBV20-1 with TRBJ1-4, with D possibly being TRBD1 (6 bases). The V gene's germline CDR1 is DFQATT and CDR2 SNEGSKA (reference sequence). The CDR3 extends over 13 amino acids. Trimming took 3 bases from V and 8 from J, leaving 13 bases between them.

V and J are TRBV11-1 and TRBJ1-2; TRBD1 aligns across 10 bases. Germline lookup yields CDR1 SGHAT and CDR2 FQDESV (reference sequence). CDR3 length: 16 residues. J was trimmed by 4 bases and V by 3 bases; bases with no gene match: 8. The CDR3 sequence is CASSLPGTGAPYGYTF. In DNA form, the CDR3 reads TGTGCCAGCAGCTTGCCCGGGACAGGGGCCCCCTATGGCTACACCTTC.

Notes on this clonotype: The junction differs from germline at one of its ends, possibly a read error. The J gene is TRBJ1-6, the V gene TRBV6-2 or TRBV6-3; D gene uncertain. The germline V gene has CDR1 MNHEY and CDR2 SVGEGT. This CDR3 is built from 15 residues. In DNA form, the CDR3 reads TGCGCCAGCAGCCTCGGACGGGGCTATAATTCACCCCTCCACTTT. It codes for CASSLGRGYNSPLHF.

This clonotype has just a few counts. This chain connects TRBV6-2 or TRBV6-3 to TRBJ1-1, with unresolved D. The CDR3 sequence is 14 residues long. The germline gives CDR1 MNHEY, CDR2 SVGEGT. V shed 2 bases and J shed 1 base, with 8 bases lying between them. The CDR3 sequence: CASSYRAGNTEAFF. In DNA, the CDR3 is TGTGCCAGCAGTTACAGGGCAGGGAACACTGAAGCTTTCTTT.

This clonotype appeared a few times. This rearrangement joins TRBV30 to TRBJ2-7; 11 nucleotides line up with TRBD1. Losses at the gene ends were 5 bases for V and 3 bases for J; bases not matched to a gene: 0. Germline V gene data show CDR1 as GTSNPN and CDR2 as SVGIG (reference sequence). The CDR3 consists of 12 residues. CDR3 DNA: TGTGCCTGGGGGACAGGGGGCTACGAGCAGTACTTC. This encodes CAWGTGGYEQYF.

For the CDR3, the DNA is TGTGCCAGCAGCCCTTCATTTGGCCGAACAGATACGCAGTATTTT. This translates into CASSPSFGRTDTQYF. The rearrangement links TRBV5-4 to TRBJ2-3; no firm D call. The CDR3 contains 15 residues. The germline V and J ends were trimmed by 4 bases and 3 bases, with 15 bases remaining between them. Germline V lookup: CDR1 SGHNT, CDR2 YYREEE (reference sequence).

CDR3 amino acids: CSAASGTEDTYEQYF. The CDR3 coding sequence is TGCAGTGCTGCCTCCGGGACAGAAGACACCTACGAGCAGTACTTC. This chain joins TRBV20-1 and TRBJ2-7; 7 bases match TRBD1. V gave up 5 bases and J gave up 2 bases; unmatched junction bases: 12. The length of the CDR3 is 15 residues. Germline CDR1 DFQATT, CDR2 SNEGSKA (reference sequence).

The chain links TRBV10-1 to TRBJ1-4; D not resolved. The CDR3 is made up of 14 amino acids. V was clipped by 2 bases and J by 10 bases, with 14 bases between them. The V gene's germline CDR1 is WNHNN and CDR2 SYGVQD (reference sequence). The CDR3 region has the DNA TGCGCCAGCAGTGAGCACAAGGAGGAGGGAAAACTGTTTTTT. Its translation is CASSEHKEEGKLFF.

This clonotype has just one count. This chain links TRBV7-9 with TRBJ2-3; either TRBD1 or TRBD2 may supply D (6 bases each). V lost 5 bases and J lost 3, with 18 bases in between. The germline CDR1 and CDR2 sequences are SEHNR and FQNEAQ (reference sequence). The CDR3 extends over 16 amino acids. CDR3 residues: CASSAPRGAGTDTQYF. Written as DNA, the CDR3 is TGTGCCAGCAGCGCCCCGAGGGGGGCCGGTACAGATACGCAGTATTTT.

The chain recombines TRBV19 with TRBJ1-2; no definite D call. The CDR3 extends over 11 amino acids. CDR1 and CDR2 (germline): LNHDA, SQIVND (reference sequence). V lost 6 bases and J lost 1, with 3 bases in between. CDR3 residues: CASRDNYGYTF. CDR3 DNA: TGTGCCAGTAGGGATAACTATGGCTACACCTTC.

The chain links TRBV7-6 to TRBJ2-7, with 9 bases matching TRBD1. Germline loops: CDR1 SGHVS, CDR2 FNYEAQ. The CDR3 covers 15 residues. V shed 5 bases and J 5 bases; nucleotides not matched to a gene: 10. The CDR3 nucleotides read TGTGCCAGCAGCCGGGGTCCCGGGACAGGGAACGAGCAGTACTTC. Its translation: CASSRGPGTGNEQYF.

This clonotype showed up just once. The V and J genes are TRBV10-1 and TRBJ2-3; D might be TRBD1 (6 bases). The CDR3 length is 15 residues. The germline V and J ends were trimmed by 0 bases and 4 bases, with 11 bases remaining between them. Germline loops: CDR1 WNHNN, CDR2 SYGVQD (reference sequence). The CDR3 spells CASSESKGVADTQYF. CDR3 DNA sequence: TGCGCCAGCAGTGAGTCTAAGGGGGTGGCAGATACGCAGTATTTT.

V is TRBV5-4 and J is TRBJ1-1; TRBD1 might be the D (6 bases). The germline V gene encodes CDR1 SGHNT and CDR2 YYREEE (reference sequence). This CDR3 contains 13 residues. The V end lost 2 bases, the J end lost 8 bases, and 13 bases lay between the germline ends. CDR3 loop: CASSLSPRGEAFF. The CDR3 coding sequence is TGTGCCAGCAGCTTATCCCCCAGGGGAGAAGCTTTCTTT.

The chain carries TRBV7-9 and TRBJ1-4; the D gene is possibly TRBD1 (6 bases). Deletions cut 0 bases from V and 7 bases from J, with 12 bases between. This CDR3 has 15 residues. Germline V gene sequence: CDR1 SEHNR, CDR2 FQNEAQ (reference sequence). CDR3 loop: CASSLAWTAVEKLFF. CDR3 DNA sequence: TGTGCCAGCAGCTTAGCGTGGACAGCCGTTGAAAAACTGTTTTTT.

The gene calls are TRBV11-2 and TRBJ2-3, with D perhaps TRBD1 or TRBD2 (5 bases each). Germline-derived CDR1 and CDR2 are SGHAT and FQNNGV. The length of the CDR3 is 14 residues. V dropped 1 base and J dropped 6 bases, with 11 bases sitting between them. The CDR3 DNA sequence: TGTGCCAGCAGCTTAGGCGGCAGGGAGGATACGCAGTATTTT. Its protein is CASSLGGREDTQYF.

The table lists this clonotype with a few counts. This chain connects TRBV19 to TRBJ2-1; TRBD1 is a possible D gene (6 bases). This CDR3 is 13 amino acids long. Trimming stripped 3 bases from V and 4 bases from J, with 7 bases between. Germline CDR1 LNHDA, CDR2 SQIVND (reference sequence). The CDR3 reads CASSIRGYNEQFF. CDR3 bases: TGTGCCAGTAGTATTAGGGGGTACAATGAGCAGTTCTTC.

The chain couples TRBV7-9 to TRBJ2-7; no clear D gene. Trimming removed 1 base from V and 3 bases from J, with 4 bases in between. CDR1 and CDR2 from the germline V gene are SEHNR and FQNEAQ (reference sequence). The CDR3 loop spans 12 amino acids. The CDR3 loop is CASSLEHYEQYF. Written as DNA, the CDR3 is TGTGCCAGCAGCTTAGAGCACTACGAGCAGTACTTC.

The chain employs TRBV27 and TRBJ2-3, with D hard to call. Trimming took off 0 bases at V and 0 bases at J, with 4 bases between the two ends. Looked up from germline, CDR1 is MNHEY and CDR2 is SMNVEV (reference sequence). The CDR3 extends over 14 amino acids. In DNA, the CDR3 is TGTGCCAGCAGTTTATCGGGCAGCACAGATACGCAGTATTTT. Translating gives CASSLSGSTDTQYF.

The V gene is TRBV19, the J gene TRBJ1-3; D is uncertain. This CDR3 region has 14 residues. Per the germline V gene, CDR1 is LNHDA and CDR2 is SQIVND (reference sequence). V lost 7 bases to trimming and J lost 1 base, with 11 bases between them. This chain's CDR3 is CASKSVASGNTIYF. CDR3 bases: TGTGCCAGTAAATCGGTGGCGTCTGGAAACACCATATATTTT.

This chain links TRBV2 with TRBJ2-7; 7 bases are shared with TRBD1. CDR1 SNHLY and CDR2 FYNNEI come from the germline V gene. The CDR3 is 14 residues long. The junction had 10 bases not matched to a gene; V was cut back by 7 bases and J by 4 bases. The CDR3 sequence: CASKFGQGVYEQYF. CDR3 in DNA: TGTGCCAGCAAGTTCGGCCAGGGGGTTTACGAGCAGTACTTC.

V is TRBV5-1 and J is TRBJ2-1; a possible D gene is TRBD2 (6 bases). The CDR3 runs to 15 residues. CDR1 is SGHRS, CDR2 YFSETQ, per germline. With 4 bases removed from V and 0 bases from J, the gap between germline ends came to 11 bases. The CDR3 DNA reads TGCGCCAGCAGCCGACGGGAGAGCTCCTACAATGAGCAGTTCTTC. It specifies CASSRRESSYNEQFF.

This sequence joins TRBV7-2 and TRBJ2-5, with 11 bases identical to TRBD2. Trimming cost V 5 bases and J 5 bases; bases outside gene matches: 7. The length of the CDR3 is 15 residues. Germline V gene data show CDR1 as SGHTA and CDR2 as FQGNSA. The CDR3 here is CASSPLAGGLETQYF. CDR3 DNA sequence: TGTGCCAGCAGCCCGTTAGCGGGGGGGCTGGAGACCCAGTACTTC.